These 23 T cell receptor beta chains share one sample of origin, sequenced in a study of T cells after yellow fever vaccination. Using its own MiXCR run on the 5' RACE reads, TCRdb lists one record per CDR3 protein. The repertoire holds about 360,000 distinct CDR3 sequences, with 6% to 8% as singletons. This material consisted of PBMCs, taken 5 days after the yellow fever booster vaccination. Every receptor here comes from a man aged 25-45 years who received the YFV17D yellow fever vaccine.

This chain connects TRBV2 to TRBJ1-5, with 8 positions matching TRBD1. CDR1 and CDR2 (germline): SNHLY, FYNNEI. The J segment lost 3 bases and the V segment lost 7 bases, leaving 5 bases of the junction unmatched. The CDR3 length is 14 residues. The CDR3 DNA reads TGTGCCAGCACTCGTCAGGGGGCCAATCAGCCCCAGCATTTT. Encoded protein: CASTRQGANQPQHF.

This clonotype turned up a few times. The chain uses TRBV6-1 and TRBJ2-4; no reliable D call. Germline V gives CDR1 MNHNS, CDR2 SASEGT. V was pared by 4 bases and J by 2 bases, with 9 bases between. CDR3 length: 14 amino acids. The CDR3 sequence: CASSGVFSKNIQYF. The CDR3 DNA follows: TGTGCCAGCAGTGGAGTCTTTTCCAAAAACATTCAGTACTTC.

This clonotype was seen a handful of times. The J gene is TRBJ2-7, the V gene TRBV28, with D hard to call. Trimming took off 3 bases at V and 2 bases at J, with 5 bases between the two ends. The CDR3 spans 12 residues. In germline, CDR1 is MDHEN, CDR2 SYDVKM. Here the CDR3 reads CASSFSAYEQYF. The DNA for the CDR3 is TGTGCCAGCAGTTTCTCTGCCTACGAGCAGTACTTC.

This clonotype occurred a few times. This chain connects TRBV7-2 to TRBJ2-1; tentatively, D is TRBD2 (5 bases). The CDR3 spans 14 residues. Germline CDR1 SGHTA, CDR2 FQGNSA. V lost 5 bases and J 8 bases, leaving 16 bases between the germline ends. The CDR3 sequence is CASSQSTRGDEQFF. The CDR3 DNA is TGTGCCAGCAGCCAAAGCACTAGAGGTGATGAGCAGTTCTTC.

This clonotype was recorded at least ten times. The chain links TRBV3-1 to TRBJ2-7; unclear D gene. Germline V gives CDR1 LGHDT, CDR2 YNNKEL (reference sequence). The V end lost 4 bases, the J end lost 2 bases, and 6 bases lay between the germline ends. CDR3 length: 12 residues. This CDR3 reads CASSRGAYEQYF. DNA of the CDR3: TGTGCCAGCAGCCGAGGAGCCTACGAGCAGTACTTC.

The chain employs TRBV7-9 and TRBJ1-4, with unresolved D. Germline V lookup: CDR1 SEHNR, CDR2 FQNEAQ (reference sequence). The V end lost 5 bases, the J end lost 0 bases, and 7 bases lay between the germline ends. The CDR3 is made up of 14 amino acids. The CDR3 loop reads CASSNIATNEKLFF. DNA for the CDR3: TGTGCCAGCAGCAACATTGCAACTAATGAAAAACTGTTTTTT.

The chain has TRBV28 and TRBJ1-2, with D uncertain. The CDR3 has 11 residues. The V gene's germline CDR1 is MDHEN and CDR2 SYDVKM. The V end was cut by 11 bases, the J end by 5 bases, with 12 bases between. The CDR3 spells CAGGDSYGYTF. CDR3 bases: TGTGCCGGAGGCGACTCTTATGGCTACACCTTC.

This clonotype was recorded many times. The J gene is TRBJ1-1, the V gene TRBV4-3, with 8 nucleotides matching TRBD1. Germline lookup yields CDR1 LGHNA and CDR2 YSLEER. The V and J ends lost 3 bases and 5 bases, in that order; junction bases with no gene match: 11. The CDR3 covers 16 residues. The CDR3 sequence is CASSQEPGDRGTEAFF. CDR3 nucleotide sequence: TGCGCCAGCAGCCAGGAGCCGGGAGACAGGGGAACTGAAGCTTTCTTT.

In this sample, this clonotype turned up many times. V is TRBV4-3 and J is TRBJ2-6; 8 bases align to TRBD2. V dropped 6 bases and J dropped 1; count of bases not matched to a gene: 8. The CDR3 has 17 residues. CDR1 and CDR2 from the germline V gene are LGHNA and YSLEER. The chain's CDR3 is CASRGTGGASGANVLTF. CDR3 DNA sequence: TGCGCCAGCAGGGGTACCGGGGGGGCTTCTGGGGCCAACGTCCTGACTTTC.

The table lists this clonotype with many counts. J is TRBJ2-1 and V is TRBV5-1; tentative D call: TRBD1 (5 bases). This CDR3 is built from 12 residues. V gave up 2 bases and J gave up 8 bases, with 8 bases separating them. Looked up from germline, CDR1 is SGHRS and CDR2 is YFSETQ. The CDR3 DNA follows: TGCGCCAGCAGCTTCAGGGTTGATGAGCAGTTCTTC. Amino acid sequence: CASSFRVDEQFF.

This clonotype was seen many times. V is TRBV7-2 and J is TRBJ2-1, with no clear D. From germline, CDR1 is SGHTA and CDR2 FQGNSA. Trimming removed 5 bases from V and 8 bases from J, with 7 bases in between. The CDR3 loop spans 11 amino acids. The CDR3 DNA sequence: TGTGCCAGCAGCCCCCTCTATGAGCAGTTCTTC. Encoded protein: CASSPLYEQFF.

V usage is TRBV15 and J usage is TRBJ1-6; D gene uncertain. CDR1 is LNHNV, CDR2 YYDKDF, per germline (reference sequence). The CDR3 extends over 14 amino acids. The ends were cut back, 3 bases at V and 5 bases at J, with 8 bases in the middle. CDR3 coding DNA: TGTGCCACCAGCAGTAGACGGAATAATTCACCCCTCCACTTT. Its translation is CATSSRRNNSPLHF.

V gene TRBV5-6 combines with J gene TRBJ2-1; D gene ambiguous. V lost 5 bases to trimming and J lost 0 bases, with 6 bases between them. Germline lookup yields CDR1 SGHDT and CDR2 YYEEEE. The CDR3 sequence is 13 residues long. CDR3 protein: CASRRVSYNEQFF. CDR3 in DNA: TGTGCCAGCAGGAGAGTCTCCTACAATGAGCAGTTCTTC.

This clonotype was found a few times. The rearrangement uses TRBV15 and TRBJ1-2; D is possibly TRBD1 (5 bases). Trimming pared 0 bases from V and 7 bases from J, leaving 12 bases between. Germline loops: CDR1 LNHNV, CDR2 YYDKDF (reference sequence). The CDR3 covers 14 residues. For the CDR3, the DNA is TGTGCCACCAGCAGAGATCTAGAGGGGTTTGGCTACACCTTC. This gives the protein CATSRDLEGFGYTF. Using reference TRBV15 and TRBJ1-2 for the parts outside the CDR3, the full variable domain is DAMVIQNPRYQVTQFGKPVTLSCSQTLNHNVMYWYQQKSSQAPKLLFHYYDKDFNNEADTPDNFQSRRPNTSFCFLDIRSPGLGDTAMYLCATSRDLEGFGYTFGSGTRLTVV.

V gene TRBV20-1 combines with J gene TRBJ2-2; TRBD2 agrees at 8 bases. The CDR3 length is 18 residues. Looked up from germline, CDR1 is DFQATT and CDR2 is SNEGSKA (reference sequence). With 3 bases clipped from V and 5 bases from J, the junction kept 17 bases outside the gene matches. The DNA of the CDR3 is TGCAGTGCTAGGCATAACGACCCGAAGCGGGAGTCAACCGGGGAGCTGTTTTTT. This encodes CSARHNDPKRESTGELFF.

This clonotype was observed a few times. The chain uses TRBV20-1 and TRBJ2-1; 8 bases are shared with TRBD1. The J segment lost 4 bases and the V segment lost 6 bases, leaving 11 bases of the junction unmatched. Germline V gene sequence: CDR1 DFQATT, CDR2 SNEGSKA (reference sequence). The CDR3 extends over 15 amino acids. The CDR3 loop is CSADTTGANYNEQFF. As DNA, the CDR3 is TGCAGTGCAGACACGACAGGGGCTAATTACAATGAGCAGTTCTTC.

The genes are TRBV6-5 and TRBJ2-7, with D maybe TRBD1 (6 bases). V shed 0 bases and J shed 3 bases, with 18 bases lying between them. Germline-derived CDR1 and CDR2 are MNHEY and SVGAGI. CDR3 length: 17 residues. In nucleotides, the CDR3 is TGTGCCAGCAGTTACTCGCAGCGCTCAGGGGCCCTCTACGAGCAGTACTTC. The encoded protein is CASSYSQRSGALYEQYF.

This clonotype was seen many times. CDR3 protein: CASSLVQGAGEQYF. The CDR3 bases are TGTGCCAGCAGCTTAGTACAGGGGGCGGGTGAGCAGTACTTC. The chain recombines TRBV7-2 with TRBJ2-7, with 9 positions matching TRBD1. The CDR3 length is 14 residues. V lost 1 base, J lost 7 bases, and 5 bases stayed unmatched. CDR1 and CDR2 (germline): SGHTA, FQGNSA.

This clonotype turned up a few times. This rearrangement joins TRBV7-2 to TRBJ2-1, with D possibly matching TRBD2 (5 bases). V lost 5 bases and J 9 bases, leaving 17 bases between the germline ends. CDR1 and CDR2 from the germline V gene are SGHTA and FQGNSA. The CDR3 sequence is 14 residues long. In DNA form, the CDR3 reads TGTGCCAGCAGCCTACTAGGCCAGGTTGGTGAGCAGTTCTTC. It yields the protein CASSLLGQVGEQFF.

V and J are TRBV15 and TRBJ2-3, with D possibly being TRBD2 (6 bases). The CDR3 length is 16 residues. CDR1 is LNHNV and CDR2 is YYDKDF in the germline V gene (reference sequence). Deletions cut 1 base from V and 1 base from J, with 12 bases between. The CDR3 region is CATSRVRGGGTDTQYF. CDR3 in DNA: TGTGCCACCAGCAGAGTTCGGGGCGGGGGCACAGATACGCAGTATTTT.

The genes are TRBV6-2 or TRBV6-3 and TRBJ2-2; 9 nucleotides agree with TRBD2. The junction had 14 bases not matched to a gene; V was cut back by 10 bases and J by 5 bases. The CDR3 is made up of 16 amino acids. The germline V gene encodes CDR1 MNHEY and CDR2 SVGEGT. In nucleotides, the CDR3 is TGTGCCACACTACCCAGCGGTAGCGGGAGAACCGGGGAGCTGTTTTTT. Translating gives CATLPSGSGRTGELFF.

This clonotype was detected a few times. CDR3 DNA: TGCGCCAGCAGCCAAGGTGAAGCCTACGAGCAGTACTTC. This encodes CASSQGEAYEQYF. The V call is TRBV4-3, the J call TRBJ2-7; D unresolved. Germline assignment: CDR1 LGHNA and CDR2 YSLEER. This CDR3 has 13 residues. V was trimmed by 1 base and J by 2 bases, leaving 6 bases between them.

This clonotype showed up just a few times. The chain links TRBV20-1 to TRBJ1-2; no definite D call. The CDR3 is made up of 11 amino acids. V dropped 6 bases and J dropped 8 bases, with 13 bases sitting between them. From germline, CDR1 is DFQATT and CDR2 SNEGSKA (reference sequence). The CDR3 region has the DNA TGCAGTGCCAGGAAGGGAGAGGGCTACACCTTC. As protein: CSARKGEGYTF.